These T cell receptor beta chains were read from a single sample in a study of breast tumors, draining lymph nodes, adjacent tissues. From the multiplex PCR reads, TCRdb called clonotypes with MiXCR, one entry per CDR3 protein. This table holds approximately 170,000 distinct CDR3 sequences, 30% to 35% found once. Source material: axillary lymph node tissue. Every receptor here comes from a female donor with breast cancer. Some clones in this sample may be carry-over from other donors' samples. The conserved cysteine and the conserved F or W are not part of the CDR3 here. Fields, in order: D gene, J gene, V gene, CDR3 protein. D genes are given only for firm matches.

d_call: TRBD2
j_call: TRBJ2-1
v_call: TRBV20-1
cdr3_aa: SAPRLAGVNPYNEQF

d_call: TRBD2
j_call: TRBJ2-1
v_call: TRBV18
cdr3_aa: ASSPDTSGGSYNEQF

d_call: -
j_call: TRBJ1-2
v_call: TRBV19
cdr3_aa: ATQGLANYGYT

d_call: TRBD1
j_call: TRBJ2-1
v_call: TRBV29-1
cdr3_aa: SVGGQGVNEQF

d_call: -
j_call: TRBJ1-4
v_call: TRBV7-6
cdr3_aa: ASSPQPTLYAEKLF

d_call: -
j_call: TRBJ1-4
v_call: TRBV12-3/TRBV12-4
cdr3_aa: ASSDFIGFPTNEKLF

d_call: TRBD1
j_call: TRBJ1-2
v_call: TRBV15
cdr3_aa: ATSAQQGGNYGYT

d_call: TRBD1
j_call: TRBJ2-7
v_call: TRBV4-1
cdr3_aa: ASSSTPDRVYEQY

d_call: TRBD2
j_call: TRBJ2-1
v_call: TRBV19
cdr3_aa: ASRPSGGDYNEQF

d_call: TRBD1
j_call: TRBJ1-1
v_call: TRBV29-1
cdr3_aa: SVQTGDAF

d_call: -
j_call: TRBJ1-1
v_call: TRBV7-9
cdr3_aa: ASSLPDRNTEAF

d_call: TRBD2
j_call: TRBJ2-7
v_call: TRBV19
cdr3_aa: ASSIRTSAYEQY

d_call: TRBD2
j_call: TRBJ2-1
v_call: TRBV6-6
cdr3_aa: ASSPYLAGGFDEQF

d_call: -
j_call: TRBJ2-3
v_call: TRBV12-3/TRBV12-4
cdr3_aa: ATQTASFNPDTQY

d_call: TRBD1
j_call: TRBJ2-2
v_call: TRBV7-9
cdr3_aa: ASRRDRELTGELF

d_call: -
j_call: TRBJ1-2
v_call: TRBV5-8
cdr3_aa: ASSLEGSTGGLIYGYT

d_call: TRBD1
j_call: TRBJ1-6
v_call: TRBV27
cdr3_aa: ASRQGGGTAMNSPLH

d_call: -
j_call: TRBJ2-7
v_call: TRBV15
cdr3_aa: ATSSYSGQVLYEQY

d_call: -
j_call: TRBJ2-2
v_call: TRBV5-4
cdr3_aa: ASSPQEGGELF

d_call: -
j_call: TRBJ2-7
v_call: TRBV7-7
cdr3_aa: ASSLDPTPTYGRY

d_call: TRBD2
j_call: TRBJ2-3
v_call: TRBV12-3/TRBV12-4
cdr3_aa: ASSPFLSGGADTQY

d_call: -
j_call: TRBJ2-1
v_call: TRBV6-5
cdr3_aa: ASSYHLALKTGEQF

d_call: -
j_call: TRBJ1-5
v_call: TRBV5-6
cdr3_aa: ASSLEGLGQETQH

d_call: -
j_call: TRBJ2-7
v_call: TRBV12-3/TRBV12-4
cdr3_aa: ASSFVYVLQY

d_call: TRBD1
j_call: TRBJ2-7
v_call: TRBV19
cdr3_aa: ASSPSPGQGDEQY

d_call: -
j_call: TRBJ2-1
v_call: TRBV11-2
cdr3_aa: ASSLVGRAYNEQF

d_call: TRBD1
j_call: TRBJ2-7
v_call: TRBV10-1
cdr3_aa: ASSPGRTGTTYEQY

d_call: -
j_call: TRBJ2-2
v_call: TRBV6-2/TRBV6-3
cdr3_aa: ASSYAAFTGELF

d_call: -
j_call: TRBJ2-4
v_call: TRBV2
cdr3_aa: ASTDDALAKNIQY

d_call: -
j_call: TRBJ2-5
v_call: TRBV7-9
cdr3_aa: ASSLGVGASETQY

d_call: -
j_call: TRBJ1-2
v_call: TRBV7-9
cdr3_aa: ASSFYICSARDPTGTWGYT

d_call: TRBD2
j_call: TRBJ2-1
v_call: TRBV6-2/TRBV6-3
cdr3_aa: ASSFGGRGLSGRAGEQF

d_call: -
j_call: TRBJ1-6
v_call: TRBV9
cdr3_aa: ASSGGAAGPNSPLH

d_call: TRBD1
j_call: TRBJ2-7
v_call: TRBV6-1
cdr3_aa: ASGIRTGGYEQY

d_call: -
j_call: TRBJ2-3
v_call: TRBV2
cdr3_aa: ASSLRGDSTDTQY

d_call: TRBD2
j_call: TRBJ2-7
v_call: TRBV19
cdr3_aa: ASSKGLAGDTQGQY

d_call: -
j_call: TRBJ1-5
v_call: TRBV20-1
cdr3_aa: SARGGVWGNQPQH

d_call: -
j_call: TRBJ2-7
v_call: TRBV6-5
cdr3_aa: ASSYGGGDEQY

d_call: -
j_call: TRBJ1-1
v_call: TRBV20-1
cdr3_aa: SVPQGRGAEAF

d_call: -
j_call: TRBJ1-6
v_call: TRBV7-8
cdr3_aa: ASSLGLAGLEDNSPLH

d_call: TRBD1
j_call: TRBJ2-7
v_call: TRBV19
cdr3_aa: ASSIFRQGRYEQY

d_call: -
j_call: TRBJ2-3
v_call: TRBV7-7
cdr3_aa: ASSLDSTNTQY

d_call: -
j_call: TRBJ2-7
v_call: TRBV6-1
cdr3_aa: ASRVPQGHYEQY

d_call: TRBD1
j_call: TRBJ2-2
v_call: TRBV19
cdr3_aa: ASSTRQGVGGELF

d_call: -
j_call: TRBJ1-6
v_call: TRBV10-2
cdr3_aa: ASRAIQGRIDNSPLH

d_call: -
j_call: TRBJ2-2
v_call: TRBV12-3/TRBV12-4
cdr3_aa: ASRGGRPNTGELF

d_call: TRBD2
j_call: TRBJ2-3
v_call: TRBV20-1
cdr3_aa: SALPGLAGASTDTQY

d_call: -
j_call: TRBJ1-2
v_call: TRBV2
cdr3_aa: ASSEALGGSARVVYGYT

d_call: -
j_call: TRBJ2-7
v_call: TRBV27
cdr3_aa: ASSSWTEYEQY

d_call: -
j_call: TRBJ1-6
v_call: TRBV7-2
cdr3_aa: ASSLRTGQYQPLH

d_call: -
j_call: TRBJ2-7
v_call: TRBV7-7
cdr3_aa: ASSLAQSYEQY

d_call: TRBD2
j_call: TRBJ2-1
v_call: TRBV20-1
cdr3_aa: SAFWASNSGRTYNEQF

d_call: TRBD1
j_call: TRBJ2-3
v_call: TRBV24-1
cdr3_aa: ATSDGKRVGTGHDTQY

d_call: -
j_call: TRBJ1-2
v_call: TRBV7-9
cdr3_aa: ASSPPLAGGDGYP

d_call: -
j_call: TRBJ2-2
v_call: TRBV4-2
cdr3_aa: ASSPNPTGELF